These T cell receptor beta chains were read from a single sample in a study of CD8+CD57+ T cells in acquired aplastic anemia. MiXCR, run by TCRdb on the reads, gives a single entry per CDR3 protein. The sample contains about 160,000 distinct CDR3 sequences, roughly 50% of which appear only once. The sample taken for sequencing was sorted CD4+, CD8+, or CD8+CD57+ T cells (not recorded which) from PBMCs. Receptors originate from a human donor with aplastic anemia. The CDR3 runs from the conserved cysteine through the conserved F or W. Some rows mark clone size as missing; the rest say once, few, many or name a class of expanded clone.

J,size,V,CDR3
TRBJ1-2,once,TRBV10-2,CASNTRRGLMDYGYTF
TRBJ1-1,NA,TRBV15,CATSRDPRDFSAFF
TRBJ2-7,few,TRBV27,CASSWTGSSYEQYF
TRBJ1-5,few,TRBV4-1,CASSQRDRGSYSNQPQHF
TRBJ2-1,NA,TRBV24-1,CATLGPGTSGSVEQFF
TRBJ1-1,NA,TRBV20-1,CNATGVIDTEAFF
TRBJ1-2,NA,TRBV3-1,CASSRGGPSCGYTF
TRBJ1-1,NA,TRBV25-1,CASSVVGAGAFF
TRBJ2-7,NA,TRBV7-8,CASSSMALPSAEQYF
TRBJ2-3,few,TRBV24-1,CATREAGVSTDTQYF
TRBJ2-5,NA,TRBV11-3,CATTQGDAETQYF
TRBJ2-2,few,TRBV5-4,CASSLTTGTENTGELLF
TRBJ1-3,many,TRBV14,CASSQEWAGWFSGNTIYF
TRBJ2-3,many,TRBV6-1,CASSETSSDGDTQYF
TRBJ2-1,few,TRBV27,CASSLGVVNNEQFF
TRBJ2-7,few,TRBV10-3,CATRTVSYEQYF
TRBJ1-5,NA,TRBV19,CASSRTGINQPQHF
TRBJ2-1,NA,TRBV10-3,CAIQGDDEQFF
TRBJ2-7,once,TRBV7-9,CASSLLPGQAPYEQYF
TRBJ2-5,many,TRBV6-4,CASSDVAGGPRETQYF
TRBJ2-7,NA,TRBV5-1,CASSWNTGGSEQYF
TRBJ1-2,once,TRBV24-1,CATSDAPGNYGYTF
TRBJ2-1,NA,TRBV6-2/TRBV6-3,CASTHVLENPLYNEQFF
TRBJ2-5,many,TRBV9,CASSGAGWRGRREETQYF
TRBJ2-1,NA,TRBV29-1,CSVASRPYNEQFF
TRBJ2-7,many,TRBV7-2,CASSPRDRREQYF
TRBJ2-7,NA,TRBV19,CARGTYEQYF
TRBJ1-2,many,TRBV6-1,CASRTATNYGYTF
TRBJ1-2,NA,TRBV15,CATSRSPGQGAVGYTF
TRBJ1-3,many,TRBV6-1,CASTKSGNTIYF
TRBJ1-1,NA,TRBV9,CASSLGTGLDTEAFF
TRBJ2-1,few,TRBV29-1,CSVEKTGTHEQFF
TRBJ2-1,many,TRBV7-3,CASSWTTSASYNEQFF
TRBJ1-5,NA,TRBV19,CASSIGGRDQPQHF
TRBJ1-3,NA,TRBV29-1,CSVGWGLSGNTIYF
TRBJ2-5,many,TRBV12-3/TRBV12-4,CASSFNGPRYF
TRBJ1-1,many,TRBV30,CAWSAFSGTEAFF
TRBJ1-1,NA,TRBV28,CASSFVRDTEAFF
TRBJ1-1,many,TRBV12-3/TRBV12-4,CASSSQRNTEAFF
TRBJ1-4,many,TRBV20-1,CSARGTGGTEKLFF
TRBJ1-2,many,TRBV6-5,CASSYRGTLNYGYTF
TRBJ2-1,many,TRBV25-1,CASSPDVRDEQFF